This entry describes one T cell receptor (beta chain). Germline V gives CDR1 LNHDA, CDR2 SQIVND (reference sequence). The length of the CDR3 is 15 residues. V lost 5 bases and J lost 5; bases outside the gene matches: 7. These data originate in a study of blood T cell repertoires in COVID-19. How the authors handled the data: The assay estimated nucleated cells by amplifying reference gene primers. The repertoire was sequenced with immunoSEQ multiplex PCR; TCRdb's copy has only in-frame clones and lacks some. V and J calls plus clone size are reproduced from that table; the DNA served to infer D and trimming. The table shows under 300,000 clones, with approximately 80% occurring only once.

The receptor comes from a woman between 35 and 50 years old with active or convalescent COVID-19. V and J are TRBV19 and TRBJ2-2; TRBD2 matches at 8 bases. The sequenced sample consisted of peripheral blood. The CDR3 loop reads CASSPRGGGTGELFF. The CDR3 bases are TGTGCCAGTAGTCCCCGGGGGGGAGGGACCGGGGAGCTGTTTTTT.